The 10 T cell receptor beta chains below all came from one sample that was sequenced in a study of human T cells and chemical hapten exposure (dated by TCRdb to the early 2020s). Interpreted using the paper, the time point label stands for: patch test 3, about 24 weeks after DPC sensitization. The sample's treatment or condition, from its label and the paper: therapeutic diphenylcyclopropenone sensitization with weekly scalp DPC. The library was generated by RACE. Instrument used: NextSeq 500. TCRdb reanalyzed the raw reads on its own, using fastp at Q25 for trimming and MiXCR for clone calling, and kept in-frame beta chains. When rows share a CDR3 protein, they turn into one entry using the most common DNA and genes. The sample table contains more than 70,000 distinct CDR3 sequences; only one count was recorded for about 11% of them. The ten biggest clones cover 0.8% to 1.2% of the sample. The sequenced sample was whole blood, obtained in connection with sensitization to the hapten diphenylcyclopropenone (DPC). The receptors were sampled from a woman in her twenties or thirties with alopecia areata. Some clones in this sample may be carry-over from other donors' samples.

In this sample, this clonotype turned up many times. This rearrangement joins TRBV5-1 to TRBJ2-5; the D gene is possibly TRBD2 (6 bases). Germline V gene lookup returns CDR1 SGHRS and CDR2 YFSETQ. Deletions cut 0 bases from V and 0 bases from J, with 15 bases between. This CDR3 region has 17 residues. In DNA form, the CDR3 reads TGCGCCAGCAGCTTGGGGGCCTGGCTAGCGAACCAAGAGACCCAGTACTTC. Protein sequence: CASSLGAWLANQETQYF.

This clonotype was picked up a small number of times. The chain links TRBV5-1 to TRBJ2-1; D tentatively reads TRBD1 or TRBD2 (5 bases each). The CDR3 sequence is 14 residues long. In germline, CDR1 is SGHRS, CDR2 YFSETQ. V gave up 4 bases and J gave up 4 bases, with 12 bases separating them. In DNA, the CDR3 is TGCGCCAGCAGCATGGGAGAGGGGTACAATGAGCAGTTCTTC. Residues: CASSMGEGYNEQFF.

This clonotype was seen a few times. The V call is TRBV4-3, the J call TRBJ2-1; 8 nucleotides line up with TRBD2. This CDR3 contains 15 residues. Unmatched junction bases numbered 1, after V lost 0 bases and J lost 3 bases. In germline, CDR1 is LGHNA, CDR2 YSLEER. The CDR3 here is CASSQDTSGYNEQFF. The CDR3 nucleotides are TGCGCCAGCAGCCAAGATACTAGCGGCTACAATGAGCAGTTCTTC.

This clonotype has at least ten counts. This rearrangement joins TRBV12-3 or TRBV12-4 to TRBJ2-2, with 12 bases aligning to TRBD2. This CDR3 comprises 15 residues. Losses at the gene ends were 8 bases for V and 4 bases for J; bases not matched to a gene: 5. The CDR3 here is CASATGLAGTGELFF. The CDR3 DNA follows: TGTGCCAGCGCAACGGGACTAGCGGGCACCGGGGAGCTGTTTTTT.

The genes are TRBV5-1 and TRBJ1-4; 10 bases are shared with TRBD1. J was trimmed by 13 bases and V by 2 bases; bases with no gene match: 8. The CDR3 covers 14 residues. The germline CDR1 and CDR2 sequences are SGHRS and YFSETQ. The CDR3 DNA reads TGCGCCAGCAGCTTCGGACAGGGGGGGTACCGACTGTTTTTT. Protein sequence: CASSFGQGGYRLFF.

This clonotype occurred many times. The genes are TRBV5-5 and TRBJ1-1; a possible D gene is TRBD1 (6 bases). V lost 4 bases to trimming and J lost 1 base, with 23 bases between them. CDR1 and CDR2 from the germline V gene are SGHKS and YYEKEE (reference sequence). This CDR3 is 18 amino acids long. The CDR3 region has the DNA TGTGCCAGCAGCCCGGATGACAGGACAATTGGGGAGAACACTGAAGCTTTCTTT. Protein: CASSPDDRTIGENTEAFF.

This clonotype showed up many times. The CDR3 DNA sequence: TGCAGTGCTAAAATTAGGACAGCCGGGGAGCTGTTTTTT. Residues: CSAKIRTAGELFF. The chain employs TRBV20-1 and TRBJ2-2; D is possibly TRBD1 (6 bases). CDR1 DFQATT and CDR2 SNEGSKA come from the germline V gene (reference sequence). The V and J ends lost 4 bases and 6 bases respectively, with 12 bases between them. CDR3 length: 13 residues.

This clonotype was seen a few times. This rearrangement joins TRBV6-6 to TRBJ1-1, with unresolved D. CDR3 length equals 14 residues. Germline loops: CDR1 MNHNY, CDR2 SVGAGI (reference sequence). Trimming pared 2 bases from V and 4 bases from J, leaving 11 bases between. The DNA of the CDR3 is TGTGCCAGCAGTTACACGAGAGAAACCACTGAAGCTTTCTTT. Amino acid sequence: CASSYTRETTEAFF.

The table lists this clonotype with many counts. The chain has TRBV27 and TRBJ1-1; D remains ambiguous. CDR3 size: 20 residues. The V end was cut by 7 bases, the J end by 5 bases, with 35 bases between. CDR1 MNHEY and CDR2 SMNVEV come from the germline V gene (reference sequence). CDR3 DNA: TGTGCCAGCAATTCTCCCCGGACGGGTTGTGTCCTCGGGCTATATACTGAAGCTTTCTTT. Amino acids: CASNSPRTGCVLGLYTEAFF.

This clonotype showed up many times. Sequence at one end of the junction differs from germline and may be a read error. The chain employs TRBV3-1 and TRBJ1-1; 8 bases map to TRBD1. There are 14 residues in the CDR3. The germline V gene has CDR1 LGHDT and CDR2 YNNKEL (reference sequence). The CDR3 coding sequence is TGTGCCAGCAGCCCCTGGGCAGGGGGCCACCGGTACCACTTT. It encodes CASSPWAGGHRYHF.